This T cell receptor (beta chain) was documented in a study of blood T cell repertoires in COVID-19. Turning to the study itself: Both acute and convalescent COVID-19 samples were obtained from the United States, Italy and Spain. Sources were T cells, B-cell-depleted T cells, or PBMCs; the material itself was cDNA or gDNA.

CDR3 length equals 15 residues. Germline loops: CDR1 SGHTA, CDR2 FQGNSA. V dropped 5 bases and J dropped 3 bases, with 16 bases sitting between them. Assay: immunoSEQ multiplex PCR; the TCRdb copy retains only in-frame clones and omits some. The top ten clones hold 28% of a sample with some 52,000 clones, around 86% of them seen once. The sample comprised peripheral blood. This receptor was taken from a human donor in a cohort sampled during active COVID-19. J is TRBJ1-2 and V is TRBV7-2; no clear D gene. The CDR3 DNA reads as TGTGCCAGCAGCAAAGAACGTCCCACAGACTATGGCTACACCTTC. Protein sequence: CASSKERPTDYGYTF.